This entry concerns a single T cell receptor beta chain. Its cognate antigen is unknown. All of the isolated RNA was reverse transcribed, so expressed TCRB transcripts were sequenced. Naive, central memory and regulatory T cell samples came to a mean of approximately 4 million reads. Method: immunoSEQ multiplex PCR; TCRdb's copy keeps in-frame clones and lacks some. The sample holds some 700,000 clones; roughly 12% are singletons and the top ten take approximately 0.021%. V gave up 1 base and J gave up 10 bases, with 15 bases separating them. Germline-derived CDR1 and CDR2 are SGHNT and YYREEE (reference sequence). This CDR3 region has 14 residues. Via CD45RO/CCR7/CD25/CD127/CD95/CD27, cells of the CD4+ naive, central memory, regulatory and stem cell-like memory subsets were sorted. This entry comes from a study of beta chain features in type 1 diabetes. Study overall: The patients were much like the healthy donors in age, gender and cell yields.

Study conclusions and caveats: Shortening that was moderate but significant affected the TCRB CDR3s of Type 1 diabetes patients in all four CD4+ subsets. Equally in patients and controls, shorter templates might have been favored by PCR.

The sequence came from a man aged 18 to 35 with type 1 diabetes. The sample comprised naive CD4+ T cells from blood. V gene TRBV5-4 combines with J gene TRBJ2-1, with D perhaps matching TRBD1 (5 bases). The CDR3 loop reads CASSLHTGAFEQFF. The CDR3 coding sequence is TGTGCCAGCAGCTTGCATACTGGGGCCTTCGAGCAGTTCTTC.